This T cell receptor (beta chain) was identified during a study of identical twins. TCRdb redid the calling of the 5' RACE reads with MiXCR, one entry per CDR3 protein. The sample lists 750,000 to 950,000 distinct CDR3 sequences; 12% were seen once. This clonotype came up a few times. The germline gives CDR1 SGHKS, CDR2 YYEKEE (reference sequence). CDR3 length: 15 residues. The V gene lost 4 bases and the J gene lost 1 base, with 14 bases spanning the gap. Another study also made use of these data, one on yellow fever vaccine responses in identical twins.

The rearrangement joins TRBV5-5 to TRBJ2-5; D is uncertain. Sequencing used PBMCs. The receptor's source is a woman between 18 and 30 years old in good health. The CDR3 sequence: CASSTETAFQETQYF. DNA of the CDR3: TGTGCCAGCAGCACGGAAACAGCCTTCCAAGAGACCCAGTACTTC.